This record concerns one T cell receptor (beta chain) sequence. This CDR3 spans 15 amino acids. CDR1 SGHNT and CDR2 YYREEE come from the germline V gene (reference sequence). With 2 bases clipped from V and 7 bases from J, the junction kept 10 bases outside the gene matches. Primers for the PCR totalled 60 Vbeta and 13 Jbeta. Profiling relied on immunoSEQ multiplex PCR, and the TCRdb table lists in-frame clones only, not all of them. The sample shows around 180,000 clones, 65% to 90% of them seen only once. The record originates from a study of cytomegalovirus exposure and HLA in healthy donors. The TCR sequence derives from a girl between 2 and 10 years old in good health and CMV-seropositive. Sequencing was carried out using PBMCs. The genes are TRBV5-4 and TRBJ1-2; TRBD1 agrees at 8 bases. The CDR3 region is CASSLGQGAQSGYTF. The CDR3 DNA reads TGTGCCAGCAGCTTAGGCCAGGGGGCGCAAAGTGGCTACACCTTC.